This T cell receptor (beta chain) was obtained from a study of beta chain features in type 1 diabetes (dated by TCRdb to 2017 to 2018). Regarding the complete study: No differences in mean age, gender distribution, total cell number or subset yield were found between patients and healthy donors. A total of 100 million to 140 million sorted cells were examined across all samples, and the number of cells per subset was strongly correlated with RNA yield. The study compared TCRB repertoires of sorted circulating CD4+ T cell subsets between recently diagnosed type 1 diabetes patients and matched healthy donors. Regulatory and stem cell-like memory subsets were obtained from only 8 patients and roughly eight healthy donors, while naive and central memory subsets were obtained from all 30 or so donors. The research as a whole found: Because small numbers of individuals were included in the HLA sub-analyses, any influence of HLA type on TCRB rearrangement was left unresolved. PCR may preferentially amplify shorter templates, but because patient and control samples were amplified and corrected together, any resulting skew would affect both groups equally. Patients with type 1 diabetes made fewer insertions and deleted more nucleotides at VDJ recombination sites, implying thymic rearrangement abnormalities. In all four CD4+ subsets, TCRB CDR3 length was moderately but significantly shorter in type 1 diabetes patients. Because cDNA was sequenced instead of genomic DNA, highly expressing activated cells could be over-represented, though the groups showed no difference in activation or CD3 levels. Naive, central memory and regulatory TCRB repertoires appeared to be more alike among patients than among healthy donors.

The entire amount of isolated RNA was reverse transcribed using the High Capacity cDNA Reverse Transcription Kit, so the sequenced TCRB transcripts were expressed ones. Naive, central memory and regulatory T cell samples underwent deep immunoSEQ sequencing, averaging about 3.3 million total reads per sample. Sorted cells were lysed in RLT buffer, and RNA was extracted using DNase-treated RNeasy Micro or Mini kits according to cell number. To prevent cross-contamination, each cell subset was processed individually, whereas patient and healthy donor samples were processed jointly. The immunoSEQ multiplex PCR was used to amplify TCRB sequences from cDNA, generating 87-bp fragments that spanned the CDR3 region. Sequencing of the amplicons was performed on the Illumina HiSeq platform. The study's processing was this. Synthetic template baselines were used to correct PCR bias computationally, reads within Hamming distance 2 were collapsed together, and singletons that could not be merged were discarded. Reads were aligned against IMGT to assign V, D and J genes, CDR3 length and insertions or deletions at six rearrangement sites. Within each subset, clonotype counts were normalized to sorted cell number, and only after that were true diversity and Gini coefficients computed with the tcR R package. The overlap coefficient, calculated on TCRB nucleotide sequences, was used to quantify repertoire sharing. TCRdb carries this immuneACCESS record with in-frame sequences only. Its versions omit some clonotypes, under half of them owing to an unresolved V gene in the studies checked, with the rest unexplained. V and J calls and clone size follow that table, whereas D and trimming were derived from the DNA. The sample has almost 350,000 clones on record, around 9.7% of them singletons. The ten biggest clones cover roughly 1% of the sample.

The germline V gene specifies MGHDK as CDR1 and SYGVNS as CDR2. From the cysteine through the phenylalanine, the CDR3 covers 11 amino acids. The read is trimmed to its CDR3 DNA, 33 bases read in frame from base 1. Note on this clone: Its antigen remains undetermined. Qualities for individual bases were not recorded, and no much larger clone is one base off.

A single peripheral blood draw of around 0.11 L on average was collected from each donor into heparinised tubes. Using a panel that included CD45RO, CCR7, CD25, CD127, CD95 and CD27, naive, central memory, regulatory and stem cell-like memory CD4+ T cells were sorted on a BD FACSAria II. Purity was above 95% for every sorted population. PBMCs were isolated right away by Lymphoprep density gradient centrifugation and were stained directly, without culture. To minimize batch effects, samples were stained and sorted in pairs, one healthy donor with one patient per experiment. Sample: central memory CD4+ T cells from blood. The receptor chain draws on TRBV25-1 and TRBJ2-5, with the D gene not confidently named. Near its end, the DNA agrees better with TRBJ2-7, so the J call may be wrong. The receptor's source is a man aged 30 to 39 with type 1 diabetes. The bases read TGTGCCAGCACCTCCCAATACGAGCAGTACTTC. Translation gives CASTSQYEQYF.